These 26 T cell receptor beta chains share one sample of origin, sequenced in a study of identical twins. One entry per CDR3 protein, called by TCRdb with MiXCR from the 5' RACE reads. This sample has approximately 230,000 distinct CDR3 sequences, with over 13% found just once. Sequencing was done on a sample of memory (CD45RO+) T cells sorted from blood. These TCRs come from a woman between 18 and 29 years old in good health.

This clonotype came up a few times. For the CDR3, the DNA is TGTGCCAGCAGTGACCTCCCGCTCGGGGAGCTGTTTTTT. Translated: CASSDLPLGELFF. V usage is TRBV25-1 and J usage is TRBJ2-2; unclear D gene. This CDR3 has 13 residues. CDR1 and CDR2 (germline): MGHDK, SYGVNS. Trimming shortened V by 3 bases and J by 7 bases, and 9 bases separated the two germline ends. Looking up the rest from reference TRBV25-1 and TRBJ2-2 gives the full variable domain: EADIYQTPRYLVIGTGKKITLECSQTMGHDKMYWYQQDPGMELHLIHYSYGVNSTEKGDLSSESTVSRIRTEHFPLTLESARPSHTSQYLCASSDLPLGELFFGEGSRLTVL.

The CDR3 sequence is CASSKEFSPGLAGENTGELFF. As DNA, the CDR3 is TGTGCCAGCAGCAAAGAATTTTCACCGGGACTAGCGGGAGAAAACACCGGGGAGCTGTTTTTT. The genes are TRBV21-1 and TRBJ2-2; the table's D call, TRBD2, was not checked against the DNA. TRBV21-1 is assigned pseudogene status. This CDR3 comprises 21 residues.

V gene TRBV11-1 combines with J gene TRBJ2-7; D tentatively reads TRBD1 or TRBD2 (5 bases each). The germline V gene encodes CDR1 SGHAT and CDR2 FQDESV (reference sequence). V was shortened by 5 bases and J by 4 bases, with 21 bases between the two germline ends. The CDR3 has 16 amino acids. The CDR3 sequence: CASSQIRGALGYEQYF. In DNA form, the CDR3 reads TGTGCCAGCAGCCAAATCAGAGGGGCCCTCGGGTACGAGCAGTACTTC.

CDR3 sequence reads: CASSQGTAYGYTF. In DNA, the CDR3 is TGTGCCAGCAGCCAAGGGACGGCCTATGGCTACACCTTC. V usage is TRBV3-1 and J usage is TRBJ1-2, with unresolved D. Germline assignment: CDR1 LGHDT and CDR2 YNNKEL (reference sequence). Deletions cut 1 base from V and 4 bases from J, with 7 bases between. The CDR3 covers 13 residues.

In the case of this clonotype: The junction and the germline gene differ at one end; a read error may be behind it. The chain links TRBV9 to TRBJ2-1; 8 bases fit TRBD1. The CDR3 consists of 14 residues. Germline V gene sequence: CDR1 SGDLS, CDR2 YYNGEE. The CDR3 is CASSFAGGYNVQFF. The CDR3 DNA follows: TGTGCCAGCAGCTTCGCAGGGGGCTACAATGTGCAGTTCTTC.

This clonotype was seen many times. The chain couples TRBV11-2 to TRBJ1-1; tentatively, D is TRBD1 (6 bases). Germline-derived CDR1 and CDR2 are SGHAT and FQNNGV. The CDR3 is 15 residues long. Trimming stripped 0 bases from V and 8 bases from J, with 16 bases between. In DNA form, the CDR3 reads TGTGCCAGCAGCTTAGAGACGGGGGGACAAAGGGAAGCTTTCTTT. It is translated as CASSLETGGQREAFF.

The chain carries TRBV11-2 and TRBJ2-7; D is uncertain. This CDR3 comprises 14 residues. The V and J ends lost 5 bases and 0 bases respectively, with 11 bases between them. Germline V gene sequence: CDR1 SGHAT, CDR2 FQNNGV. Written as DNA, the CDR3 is TGTGCCAGCAGCCCAAGACTCGACTCCTACGAGCAGTACTTC. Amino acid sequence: CASSPRLDSYEQYF.

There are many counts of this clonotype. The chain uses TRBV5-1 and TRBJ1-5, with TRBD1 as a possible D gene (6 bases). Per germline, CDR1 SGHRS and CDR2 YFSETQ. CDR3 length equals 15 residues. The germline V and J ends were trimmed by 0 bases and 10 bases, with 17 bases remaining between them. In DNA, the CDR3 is TGCGCCAGCAGCTTGGATGGGGGCGCAAAATCCCCCCAGCATTTT. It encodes CASSLDGGAKSPQHF.

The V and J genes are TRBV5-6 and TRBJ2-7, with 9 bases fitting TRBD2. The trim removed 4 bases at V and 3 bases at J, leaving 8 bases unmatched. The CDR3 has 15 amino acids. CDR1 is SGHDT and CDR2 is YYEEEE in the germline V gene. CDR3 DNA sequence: TGTGCCAGCAGCCCGGCGGGACTAGCCTACTACGAGCAGTACTTC. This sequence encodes CASSPAGLAYYEQYF.

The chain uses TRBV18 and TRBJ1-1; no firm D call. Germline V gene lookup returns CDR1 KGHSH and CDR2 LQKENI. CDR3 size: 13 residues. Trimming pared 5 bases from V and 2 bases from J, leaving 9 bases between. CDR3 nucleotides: TGTGCCAGCTCATGGGGAACAAACACTGAAGCTTTCTTT. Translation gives CASSWGTNTEAFF.

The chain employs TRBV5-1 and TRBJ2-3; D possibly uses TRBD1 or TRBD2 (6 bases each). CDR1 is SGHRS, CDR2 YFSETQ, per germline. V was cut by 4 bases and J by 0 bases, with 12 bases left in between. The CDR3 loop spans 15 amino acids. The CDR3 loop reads CASSGTGTSTDTQYF. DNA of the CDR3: TGCGCCAGCAGCGGAACAGGGACTAGCACAGATACGCAGTATTTT. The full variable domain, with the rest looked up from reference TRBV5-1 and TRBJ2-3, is KAGVTQTPRYLIKTRGQQVTLSCSPISGHRSVSWYQQTPGQGLQFLFEYFSETQRNKGNFPGRFSGRQFSNSRSEMNVSTLELGDSALYLCASSGTGTSTDTQYFGPGTRLTVL.

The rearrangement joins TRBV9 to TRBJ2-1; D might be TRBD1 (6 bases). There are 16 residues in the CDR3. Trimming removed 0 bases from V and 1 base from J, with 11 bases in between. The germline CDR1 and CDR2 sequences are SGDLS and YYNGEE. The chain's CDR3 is CASSVGTELSYNEQFF. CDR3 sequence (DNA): TGTGCCAGCAGCGTAGGGACAGAGTTGTCCTACAATGAGCAGTTCTTC. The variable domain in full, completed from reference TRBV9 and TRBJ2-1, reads DSGVTQTPKHLITATGQRVTLRCSPRSGDLSVYWYQQSLDQGLQFLIQYYNGEERAKGNILERFSAQQFPDLHSELNLSSLELGDSALYFCASSVGTELSYNEQFFGPGTRLTVL.

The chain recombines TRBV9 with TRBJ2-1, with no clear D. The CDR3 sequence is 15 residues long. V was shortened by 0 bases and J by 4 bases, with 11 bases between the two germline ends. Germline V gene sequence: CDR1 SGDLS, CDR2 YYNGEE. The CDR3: CASSVDSYPYNEQFF. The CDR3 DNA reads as TGTGCCAGCAGCGTAGATAGCTACCCTTACAATGAGCAGTTCTTC.

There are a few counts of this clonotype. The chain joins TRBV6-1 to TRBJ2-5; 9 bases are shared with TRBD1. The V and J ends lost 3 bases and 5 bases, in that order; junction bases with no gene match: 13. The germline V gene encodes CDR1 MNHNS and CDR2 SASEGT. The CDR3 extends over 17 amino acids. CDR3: CASSEGKTGGAWETQYF. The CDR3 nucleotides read TGTGCCAGCAGTGAGGGGAAAACAGGGGGCGCGTGGGAGACCCAGTACTTC.

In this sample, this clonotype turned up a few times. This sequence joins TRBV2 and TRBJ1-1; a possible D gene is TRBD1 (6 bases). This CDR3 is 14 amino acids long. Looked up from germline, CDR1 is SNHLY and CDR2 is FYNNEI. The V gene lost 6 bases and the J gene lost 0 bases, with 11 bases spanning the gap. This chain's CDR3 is CASRKDRVNTEAFF. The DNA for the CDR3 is TGTGCCAGCAGGAAGGACAGAGTGAACACTGAAGCTTTCTTT.

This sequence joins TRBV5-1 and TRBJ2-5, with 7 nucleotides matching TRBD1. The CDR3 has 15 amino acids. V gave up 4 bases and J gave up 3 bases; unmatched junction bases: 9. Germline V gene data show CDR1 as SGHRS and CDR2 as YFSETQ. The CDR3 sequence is CASSPLPTGEETQYF. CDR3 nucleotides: TGCGCCAGCAGCCCCCTTCCAACAGGGGAAGAGACCCAGTACTTC.

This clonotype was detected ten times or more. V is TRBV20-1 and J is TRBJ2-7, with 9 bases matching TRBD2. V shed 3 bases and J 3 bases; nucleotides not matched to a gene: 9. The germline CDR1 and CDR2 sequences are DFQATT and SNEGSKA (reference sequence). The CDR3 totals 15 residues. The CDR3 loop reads CSARKSREGIYEQYF. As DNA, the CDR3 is TGCAGTGCTAGGAAATCGCGGGAGGGCATCTACGAGCAGTACTTC.

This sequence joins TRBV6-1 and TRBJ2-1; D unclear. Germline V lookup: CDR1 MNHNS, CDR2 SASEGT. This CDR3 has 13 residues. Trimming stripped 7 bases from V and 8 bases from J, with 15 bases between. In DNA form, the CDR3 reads TGTGCCAGCACGCGGCCCTCGACCCATGAGCAGTTCTTC. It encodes CASTRPSTHEQFF.

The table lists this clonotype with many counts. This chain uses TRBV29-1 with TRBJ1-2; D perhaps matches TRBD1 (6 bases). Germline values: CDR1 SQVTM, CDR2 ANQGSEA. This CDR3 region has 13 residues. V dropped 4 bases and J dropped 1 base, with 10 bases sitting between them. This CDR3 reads CSVAGRGNYGYTF. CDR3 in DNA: TGCAGCGTTGCCGGCAGGGGTAACTATGGCTACACCTTC.

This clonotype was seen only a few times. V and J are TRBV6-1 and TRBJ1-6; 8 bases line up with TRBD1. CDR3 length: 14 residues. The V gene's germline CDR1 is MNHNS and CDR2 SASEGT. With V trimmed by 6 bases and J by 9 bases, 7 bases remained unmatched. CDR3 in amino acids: CASSRGQGISPLHF. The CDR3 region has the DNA TGTGCCAGCAGCCGCGGACAGGGCATTTCACCCCTCCACTTT.

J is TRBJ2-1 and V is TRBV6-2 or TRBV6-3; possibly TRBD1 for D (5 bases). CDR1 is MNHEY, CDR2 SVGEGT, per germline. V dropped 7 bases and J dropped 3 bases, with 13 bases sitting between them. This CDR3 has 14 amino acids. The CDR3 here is CASTNQGVYNEQFF. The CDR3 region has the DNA TGTGCCAGCACCAACCAAGGGGTCTACAATGAGCAGTTCTTC.

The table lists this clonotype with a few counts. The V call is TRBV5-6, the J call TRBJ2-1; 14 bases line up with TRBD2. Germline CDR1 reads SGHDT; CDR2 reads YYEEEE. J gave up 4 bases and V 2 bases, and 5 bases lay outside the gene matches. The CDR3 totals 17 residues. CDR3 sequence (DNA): TGTGCCAGCAGCTTAAAGAGACTAGCGGGAGGGTACAATGAGCAGTTCTTC. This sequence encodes CASSLKRLAGGYNEQFF. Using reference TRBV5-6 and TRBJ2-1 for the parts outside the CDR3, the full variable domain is DAGVTQSPTHLIKTRGQQVTLRCSPKSGHDTVSWYQQALGQGPQFIFQYYEEEERQRGNFPDRFSGHQFPNYSSELNVNALLLGDSALYLCASSLKRLAGGYNEQFFGPGTRLTVL.

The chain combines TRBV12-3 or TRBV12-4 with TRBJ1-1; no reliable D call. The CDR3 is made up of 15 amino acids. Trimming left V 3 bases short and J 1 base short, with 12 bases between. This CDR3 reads CASSFIYGQNTEAFF. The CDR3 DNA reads TGTGCCAGCAGTTTTATATATGGGCAGAACACTGAAGCTTTCTTT.

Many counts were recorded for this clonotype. The CDR3 nucleotides read TGTGCCAGCAGCCAAGGGCCCCGCGGAACTGAAAAACTGTTTTTT. Its protein is CASSQGPRGTEKLFF. V gene TRBV7-9 combines with J gene TRBJ1-4; no firm D call. The CDR3 spans 15 residues. The V gene's germline CDR1 is SEHNR and CDR2 FQNEAQ (reference sequence). V lost 5 bases and J lost 7, with 17 bases in between.

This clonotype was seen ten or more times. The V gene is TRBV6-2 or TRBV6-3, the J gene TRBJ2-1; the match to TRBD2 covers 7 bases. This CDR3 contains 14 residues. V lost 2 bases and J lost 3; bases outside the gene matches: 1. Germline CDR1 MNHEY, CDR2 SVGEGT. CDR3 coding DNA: TGTGCCAGCAGTTACACGGGGGGCTACAATGAGCAGTTCTTC. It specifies CASSYTGGYNEQFF.

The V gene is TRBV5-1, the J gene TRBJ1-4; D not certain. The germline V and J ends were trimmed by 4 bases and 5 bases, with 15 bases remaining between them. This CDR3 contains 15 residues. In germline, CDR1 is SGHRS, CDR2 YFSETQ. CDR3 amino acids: CASSADKVPNEKLFF. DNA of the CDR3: TGCGCCAGCAGCGCCGATAAGGTCCCAAATGAAAAACTGTTTTTT.